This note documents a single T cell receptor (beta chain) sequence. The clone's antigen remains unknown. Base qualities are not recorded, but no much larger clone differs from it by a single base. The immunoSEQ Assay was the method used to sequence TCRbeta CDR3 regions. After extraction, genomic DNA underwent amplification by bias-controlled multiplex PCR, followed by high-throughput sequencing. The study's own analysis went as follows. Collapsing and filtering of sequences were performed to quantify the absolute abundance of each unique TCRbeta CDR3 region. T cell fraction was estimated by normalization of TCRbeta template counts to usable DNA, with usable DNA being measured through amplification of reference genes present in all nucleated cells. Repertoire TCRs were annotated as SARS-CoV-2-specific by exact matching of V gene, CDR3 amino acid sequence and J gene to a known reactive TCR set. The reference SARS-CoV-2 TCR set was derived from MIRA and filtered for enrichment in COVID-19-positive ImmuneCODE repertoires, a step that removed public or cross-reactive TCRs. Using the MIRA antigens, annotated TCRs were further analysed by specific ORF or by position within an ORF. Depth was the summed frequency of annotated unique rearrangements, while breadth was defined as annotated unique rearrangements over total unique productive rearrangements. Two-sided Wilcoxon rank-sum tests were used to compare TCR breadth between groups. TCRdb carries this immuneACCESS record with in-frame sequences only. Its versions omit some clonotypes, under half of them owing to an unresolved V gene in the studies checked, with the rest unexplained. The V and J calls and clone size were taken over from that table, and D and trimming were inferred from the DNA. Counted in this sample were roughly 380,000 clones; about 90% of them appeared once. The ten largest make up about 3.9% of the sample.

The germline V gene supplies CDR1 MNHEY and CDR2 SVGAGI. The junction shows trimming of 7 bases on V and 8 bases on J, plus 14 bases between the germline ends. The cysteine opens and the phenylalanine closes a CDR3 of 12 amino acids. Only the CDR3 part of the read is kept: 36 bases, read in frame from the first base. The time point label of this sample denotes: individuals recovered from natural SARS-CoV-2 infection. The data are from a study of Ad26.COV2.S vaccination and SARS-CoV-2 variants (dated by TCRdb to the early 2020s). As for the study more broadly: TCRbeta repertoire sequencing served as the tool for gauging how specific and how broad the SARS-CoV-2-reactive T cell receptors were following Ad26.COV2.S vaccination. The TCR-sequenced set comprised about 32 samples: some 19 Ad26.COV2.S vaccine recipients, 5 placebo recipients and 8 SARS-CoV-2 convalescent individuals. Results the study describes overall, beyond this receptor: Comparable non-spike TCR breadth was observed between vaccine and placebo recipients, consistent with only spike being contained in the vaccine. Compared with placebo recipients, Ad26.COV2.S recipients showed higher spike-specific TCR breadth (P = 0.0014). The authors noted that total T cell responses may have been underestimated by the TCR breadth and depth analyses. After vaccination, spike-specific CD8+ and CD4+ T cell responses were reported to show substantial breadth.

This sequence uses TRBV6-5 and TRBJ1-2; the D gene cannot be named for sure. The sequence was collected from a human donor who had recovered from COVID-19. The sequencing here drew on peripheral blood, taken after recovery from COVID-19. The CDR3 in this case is CASTRYAGGYTF. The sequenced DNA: TGTGCCAGCACCCGTTATGCCGGAGGCTACACCTTC.